These 17 T cell receptor beta chains came from one sample sequenced in a study of cytomegalovirus exposure and HLA in healthy donors. The PCR employed 60 Vbeta primers together with 13 Jbeta primers. Libraries were prepared by immunoSEQ multiplex PCR; TCRdb keeps only in-frame clonotypes and omits some of them. The sample holds 130,000 to 150,000 clones, roughly 80% seen once. The sample taken for sequencing was PBMCs. These receptor sequences come from a woman between 35 and 50 years old in good health and CMV-seropositive.

This chain connects TRBV18 to TRBJ1-3; D unresolved. The CDR3 is 14 amino acids. Germline lookup yields CDR1 KGHSH and CDR2 LQKENI. V was cut by 3 bases and J by 0 bases, with 6 bases left in between. Here the CDR3 reads CASSPMSSGNTIYF. Here the CDR3 DNA reads TGTGCCAGCTCACCTATGAGCTCTGGAAACACCATATATTTT.

This rearrangement joins TRBV5-4 to TRBJ2-1; the D is unclear. The V gene lost 0 bases and the J gene lost 9 bases, with 10 bases spanning the gap. The germline CDR1 and CDR2 sequences are SGHNT and YYREEE (reference sequence). This CDR3 has 13 residues. The CDR3 loop reads CASSLDSLSEQFF. The CDR3 coding sequence is TGTGCCAGCAGCTTGGATAGTTTGAGTGAGCAGTTCTTC.

The chain combines TRBV10-1 with TRBJ2-2; 11 bases fit TRBD2. V shed 3 bases, J shed 4 bases, and the junction held 1 base outside the gene matches. The CDR3 is 15 residues long. Germline V CDR1 and CDR2: WNHNN, SYGVQD (reference sequence). Written as DNA, the CDR3 is TGCGCCAGCAGTGAAGGACTAGCGGGCACCGGGGAGCTGTTTTTT. It yields the protein CASSEGLAGTGELFF.

This rearrangement joins TRBV11-2 to TRBJ2-6; TRBD1 aligns across 8 bases. This CDR3 has 18 residues. Per the germline V gene, CDR1 is SGHAT and CDR2 is FQNNGV. V trimming: 5 bases; J trimming: 0 bases; junction bases outside the gene matches: 9. CDR3 bases: TGTGCCAGCAGCGCCCGCAGGGGGCAGAGCTCTGGGGCCAACGTCCTGACTTTC. Translated: CASSARRGQSSGANVLTF.

This clone was seen a single time. The V call is TRBV9, the J call TRBJ2-1; maybe TRBD1 (6 bases). This CDR3 has 14 residues. Per the germline V gene, CDR1 is SGDLS and CDR2 is YYNGEE. Trimming removed 4 bases from V and 8 bases from J, with 16 bases in between. The CDR3 DNA follows: TGTGCCAGCAGCTCCCCAGGGGTTAGGGATGAGCAGTTCTTC. It is translated as CASSSPGVRDEQFF.

This chain links TRBV28 with TRBJ1-4; no clear D gene. Germline V gene data show CDR1 as MDHEN and CDR2 as SYDVKM. Trimming shortened V by 6 bases and J by 5 bases, and 13 bases separated the two germline ends. The CDR3 runs 14 residues. The CDR3 reads CASRLPAINEKLFF. Here the CDR3 DNA reads TGTGCCAGCAGGCTCCCCGCGATCAATGAAAAACTGTTTTTT.

This rearrangement joins TRBV19 to TRBJ1-3, with 7 bases lining up with TRBD1. The V gene end was trimmed by 4 bases and the J gene end by 4 bases; junction bases not matched to a gene: 7. Germline V lookup: CDR1 LNHDA, CDR2 SQIVND (reference sequence). There are 15 residues in the CDR3. CDR3 nucleotide sequence: TGTGCCAGTAGTAGAAAACAGGGGATCGGAAACACCATATATTTT. Its protein is CASSRKQGIGNTIYF.

The V and J genes are TRBV6-5 and TRBJ1-6; D gene ambiguous. CDR1 and CDR2 from the germline V gene are MNHEY and SVGAGI. The CDR3 spans 12 residues. Trimming took 5 bases from V and 9 from J, leaving 8 bases between them. CDR3 residues: CASSQASSPLHF. The CDR3 DNA reads as TGTGCCAGCAGTCAGGCCTCTTCACCCCTCCACTTT.

This chain links TRBV5-1 with TRBJ2-7; D perhaps matches TRBD2 (6 bases). Germline CDR1 reads SGHRS; CDR2 reads YFSETQ. The CDR3 covers 13 residues. The V end was cut by 4 bases, the J end by 6 bases, with 14 bases between. The CDR3: CASSLGEASEQYF. In nucleotides, the CDR3 is TGCGCCAGCAGCCTCGGGGAGGCAAGCGAGCAGTACTTC.

The table lists this clone with a few counts. V usage is TRBV7-2 and J usage is TRBJ2-5; 8 nucleotides line up with TRBD2. Germline CDR1 reads SGHTA; CDR2 reads FQGNSA. Trimming cost V 8 bases and J 4 bases; bases outside gene matches: 9. This CDR3 has 14 residues. The CDR3 DNA reads as TGTGCCAGCGCGGGGGCGGGGGGTCTAGAGACCCAGTACTTC. This codes for CASAGAGGLETQYF.

V is TRBV28 and J is TRBJ2-7; 7 bases align to TRBD2. The V and J ends lost 6 bases and 3 bases, in that order; junction bases with no gene match: 5. Germline-derived CDR1 and CDR2 are MDHEN and SYDVKM. The length of the CDR3 is 13 residues. CDR3 region: CASRAGNRYEQYF. CDR3 bases: TGTGCCAGCAGAGCGGGAAACCGCTACGAGCAGTACTTC. Combining the CDR3 with reference TRBV28 and TRBJ2-7 gives the whole variable domain DVKVTQSSRYLVKRTGEKVFLECVQDMDHENMFWYRQDPGLGLRLIYFSYDVKMKEKGDIPEGYSVSREKKERFSLILESASTNQTSMYLCASRAGNRYEQYFGPGTRLTVT.

The rearrangement links TRBV7-3 to TRBJ2-3, with 7 bases aligning to TRBD2. V was pared by 4 bases and J by 7 bases, with 14 bases of the junction left unmatched. The germline CDR1 and CDR2 sequences are SGHTA and FQGTGA. This CDR3 is built from 16 residues. The CDR3 bases are TGTGCCAGCAGCTCCCTAGCGGCCTCCCACACCAATACGCAGTATTTT. Amino acids: CASSSLAASHTNTQYF.

The V gene is TRBV4-1, the J gene TRBJ1-2; D is undetermined. Germline-derived CDR1 and CDR2 are MGHRA and YSYEKL. V was cut by 1 base and J by 2 bases, with 8 bases left in between. CDR3 length: 14 residues. Written as DNA, the CDR3 is TGCGCCAGCAGCCAAGTAGGAGGGAACTATGGCTACACCTTC. Residues: CASSQVGGNYGYTF.

The CDR3 loop reads CASSSRLAGGWGEQFF. The DNA of the CDR3 is TGTGCCAGCAGTTCAAGACTAGCGGGGGGGTGGGGTGAGCAGTTCTTC. V usage is TRBV28 and J usage is TRBJ2-1; 14 positions match TRBD2. The CDR3 runs to 16 residues. Germline CDR1 and CDR2: MDHEN and SYDVKM. J was trimmed by 9 bases and V by 4 bases; bases with no gene match: 8.

The CDR3 region is CAISESQGSGRVNEQFF. In DNA form, the CDR3 reads TGTGCCATCAGTGAGTCACAAGGCAGCGGGCGAGTCAATGAGCAGTTCTTC. The genes are TRBV10-3 and TRBJ2-1, with TRBD2 as a possible D gene (6 bases). Germline CDR1 reads ENHRY; CDR2 reads SYGVKD. This CDR3 is 17 amino acids long. V was shortened by 0 bases and J by 6 bases, with 18 bases between the two germline ends.

The chain uses TRBV6-6 and TRBJ1-6, with D possibly TRBD1 on 5 matching bases. This CDR3 contains 15 residues. Germline CDR1 is MNHNY and CDR2 is SVGAGI (reference sequence). The V gene lost 2 bases and the J gene lost 7 bases, with 12 bases spanning the gap. The CDR3: CASSYVRARNSPLHF. The CDR3 nucleotides are TGTGCCAGCAGTTACGTCAGGGCGAGGAATTCACCCCTCCACTTT.

The chain links TRBV7-9 to TRBJ1-5; possibly TRBD1 for D (5 bases). Trimming removed 0 bases at V and 7 bases at J, with 10 bases between. CDR3 size: 14 residues. CDR1 SEHNR and CDR2 FQNEAQ come from the germline V gene (reference sequence). CDR3 nucleotides: TGTGCCAGCAGCTTAGCCGGGGGGGGACAGCCCCAGCATTTT. The encoded protein is CASSLAGGGQPQHF. Full variable domain (outside the CDR3, taken from reference TRBV7-9 and TRBJ1-5): DTGVSQNPRHKITKRGQNVTFRCDPISEHNRLYWYRQTLGQGPEFLTYFQNEAQLEKSRLLSDRFSAERPKGSFSTLEIQRTEQGDSAMYLCASSLAGGGQPQHFGDGTRLSIL.